This TCR beta chain is drawn from a study of blood T cell repertoires in COVID-19. Study background: The United States, Italy and Spain were the sources of the acute and convalescent COVID-19 samples. Sources were T cells, B-cell-depleted T cells, or PBMCs; the material itself was cDNA or gDNA.

Under the authors' procedure: Researchers report that nucleated cell counts were estimated from reference gene primer amplification. TCRdb's copy holds only in-frame clones and misses some; the assay was immunoSEQ multiplex PCR. Clonal size and the V and J genes are those of that table, whereas D and trimming came from the DNA. The table has more than 45,000 clones, over 65% seen once. This receptor was obtained from a man in his forties with active COVID-19. Source material: peripheral blood.

This chain's CDR3 is CASSWEGDRSKMAQHF. The CDR3 DNA is TGCGCCAGCAGCTGGGAAGGGGACAGGAGCAAAATGGCCCAGCATTTT. V is TRBV5-1 and J is TRBJ1-5; 8 bases align to TRBD1. Germline CDR1 and CDR2: SGHRS and YFSETQ. CDR3 length: 16 residues. V lost 3 bases to trimming and J lost 11 bases; unmatched junction nucleotides: 16.